This entry lists 13 T cell receptor beta chains sequenced from one sample in a study of blood T cell repertoires in COVID-19. The data were produced by immunoSEQ multiplex PCR, yet TCRdb's version contains in-frame clones alone and is incomplete. The sample includes fewer than 200,000 clones, about four fifths of them seen just once. The sequenced sample consisted of peripheral blood. The receptors were sampled from a man aged 60 to 75 with acute or convalescent COVID-19.

The rearrangement uses TRBV7-9 and TRBJ1-4; D might be TRBD1 (5 bases). Germline-derived CDR1 and CDR2 are SEHNR and FQNEAQ (reference sequence). V gave up 1 base and J gave up 7 bases, with 13 bases separating them. The CDR3 has 15 amino acids. As DNA, the CDR3 is TGTGCCAGCAGCTTAGGACTAGGGACTTTTGAAAAACTGTTTTTT. Amino acid sequence: CASSLGLGTFEKLFF.

This clone has at least ten counts. The chain is built from TRBV10-3 and TRBJ1-1, with D unclear. Trimming shortened V by 6 bases and J by 0 bases, and 8 bases separated the two germline ends. Germline-derived CDR1 and CDR2 are ENHRY and SYGVKD. This CDR3 region has 13 residues. The CDR3 here is CAIRGPMNTEAFF. The CDR3 DNA reads TGTGCCATCAGGGGCCCCATGAACACTGAAGCTTTCTTT.

The chain links TRBV7-9 to TRBJ1-1, with D possibly being TRBD1 (6 bases). CDR3 length: 14 amino acids. Germline-derived CDR1 and CDR2 are SEHNR and FQNEAQ (reference sequence). V was trimmed by 4 bases and J by 2 bases, leaving 11 bases between them. The CDR3 region has the DNA TGTGCCAGCAGCTCCCAGGGGCCAAACACTGAAGCTTTCTTT. This encodes CASSSQGPNTEAFF.

The chain has TRBV5-6 and TRBJ2-7; D perhaps matches TRBD1 (6 bases). V shed 5 bases and J shed 6 bases, with 12 bases lying between them. This CDR3 spans 12 amino acids. CDR1 and CDR2 from the germline V gene are SGHDT and YYEEEE. CDR3 residues: CASRLQGFEQYF. CDR3 nucleotides: TGTGCCAGCAGGCTTCAGGGGTTCGAGCAGTACTTC.

V and J are TRBV6-5 and TRBJ1-1, with TRBD1 matching 10 bases. The length of the CDR3 is 14 residues. Trimming at V came to 9 bases and at J to 6 bases, leaving 10 bases not matched to a gene. Germline V lookup: CDR1 MNHEY, CDR2 SVGAGI. The CDR3 spells CASLFGTGDAEAFF. The CDR3 DNA is TGTGCCAGTCTTTTCGGGACAGGGGACGCTGAAGCTTTCTTT.

V usage is TRBV19 and J usage is TRBJ1-2, with a possible D match to TRBD1 (6 bases). CDR1 is LNHDA and CDR2 is SQIVND in the germline V gene (reference sequence). V lost 5 bases and J 8 bases, leaving 15 bases between the germline ends. The CDR3 totals 13 residues. As DNA, the CDR3 is TGTGCCAGTAGTCCACAGGGTTCGGGAGGCTACACCTTC. Translated, it gives CASSPQGSGGYTF.

This clone was observed a handful of times. The chain joins TRBV29-1 to TRBJ2-5, with D unclear. With 1 base removed from V and 2 bases from J, the gap between germline ends came to 5 bases. The length of the CDR3 is 12 residues. CDR1 and CDR2 (germline): SQVTM, ANQGSEA. The CDR3: CSVEVRQETQYF. The CDR3 DNA reads as TGCAGCGTTGAAGTCAGGCAAGAGACCCAGTACTTC.

V is TRBV6-2 or TRBV6-3 and J is TRBJ2-7; unclear D gene. Per germline, CDR1 MNHEY and CDR2 SVGEGT. The CDR3 totals 15 residues. V gave up 0 bases and J gave up 4 bases, with 13 bases separating them. The CDR3 DNA is TGTGCCAGCAGTTACTCGAAGATCCTCGGTTACGAGCAGTACTTC. Protein: CASSYSKILGYEQYF.

The chain links TRBV27 to TRBJ2-7, with 7 bases aligning to TRBD1. The CDR3 has 11 residues. Germline loops: CDR1 MNHEY, CDR2 SMNVEV (reference sequence). Germline trimming cut 6 bases from V and 6 bases from J; bases unmatched to any gene: 2. This chain's CDR3 is CASRQGFEQYF. DNA of the CDR3: TGTGCCAGCAGACAGGGGTTCGAGCAGTACTTC.

The chain uses TRBV6-2 or TRBV6-3 and TRBJ2-7, with 7 bases fitting TRBD1. The CDR3 covers 13 residues. V was pared by 5 bases and J by 3 bases, with 4 bases of the junction left unmatched. Germline V gene lookup returns CDR1 MNHEY and CDR2 SVGEGT. In DNA form, the CDR3 reads TGTGCCAGCAGTCCCCGGGACAGCTACGAGCAGTACTTC. The encoded protein is CASSPRDSYEQYF.

The chain employs TRBV12-5 and TRBJ2-2; tentatively, D is TRBD2 (6 bases). This CDR3 is 16 amino acids long. V lost 3 bases and J lost 1, with 12 bases in between. Germline V gene sequence: CDR1 LGHNT, CDR2 FRNRAP. The CDR3 spells CASGLSAGMNTGELFF. The DNA for the CDR3 is TGTGCTAGTGGTTTATCGGCGGGGATGAACACCGGGGAGCTGTTTTTT. The whole variable domain, filled in from reference TRBV12-5 and TRBJ2-2, reads DARVTQTPRHKVTEMGQEVTMRCQPILGHNTVFWYRQTMMQGLELLAYFRNRAPLDDSGMPKDRFSAEMPDATLATLKIQPSEPRDSAVYFCASGLSAGMNTGELFFGEGSRLTVL.

This sequence joins TRBV4-1 and TRBJ1-4, with 8 bases identical to TRBD1. CDR1 is MGHRA and CDR2 is YSYEKL in the germline V gene. The CDR3 consists of 16 residues. V shed 3 bases, J shed 2 bases, and the junction held 5 bases outside the gene matches. The CDR3 region is CASSQDRVTTNEKLFF. The CDR3 coding sequence is TGCGCCAGCAGCCAGGACAGGGTGACGACTAATGAAAAACTGTTTTTT.

V is TRBV7-3 and J is TRBJ2-3, with 11 bases lining up with TRBD2. In germline, CDR1 is SGHTA, CDR2 FQGTGA. The CDR3 has 15 residues. V lost 5 bases, J lost 5 bases, and 6 bases stayed unmatched. The CDR3 DNA is TGTGCCAGCAGCCGGGGGGGACTAGCGGAAGATACGCAGTATTTT. Amino acids: CASSRGGLAEDTQYF.